This TCR beta chain stems from a study of molecular identifiers for immune sequencing clone quantification. TCRdb re-called the PCR reads through MiXCR, storing one row per CDR3 protein. This table holds roughly 93,000 distinct CDR3 sequences, around 20% found once. The CDR3 sequence is 13 residues long. V was shortened by 0 bases and J by 5 bases, with 7 bases between the two germline ends. Germline lookup yields CDR1 MGHRA and CDR2 YSYEKL. This clonotype was seen many times. Naive CD8 libraries came from around 18,000 to 910,000 sorted cells with 10%, 30% or 50% RNA. The sequenced sample consisted of naive CD8+ T cells from blood, with Jurkat cell RNA spiked in. Noted subset: FACS-sorted CD8+CD4-CCR7+CD45RA+ naive T cells. The clonotype was recovered from a human donor in good health. Some libraries in this study had Jurkat cell RNA spiked in. The V call is TRBV4-1, the J call TRBJ2-5; D unclear. CDR3 nucleotide sequence: TGCGCCAGCAGCCAAGAACGGTGGGAGACCCAGTACTTC. As protein: CASSQERWETQYF.